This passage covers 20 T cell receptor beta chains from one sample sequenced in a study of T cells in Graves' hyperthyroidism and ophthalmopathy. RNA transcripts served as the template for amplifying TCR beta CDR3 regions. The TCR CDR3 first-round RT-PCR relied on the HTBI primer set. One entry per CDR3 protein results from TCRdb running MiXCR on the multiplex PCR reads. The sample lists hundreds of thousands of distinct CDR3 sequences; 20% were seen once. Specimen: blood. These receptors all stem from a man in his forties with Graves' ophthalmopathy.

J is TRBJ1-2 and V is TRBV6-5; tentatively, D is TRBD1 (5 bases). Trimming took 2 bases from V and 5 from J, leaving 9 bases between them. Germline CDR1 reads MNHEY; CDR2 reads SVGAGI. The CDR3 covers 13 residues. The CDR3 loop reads CASSYGTVYGYTF. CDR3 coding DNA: TGTGCCAGCAGTTACGGGACGGTTTATGGCTACACCTTC.

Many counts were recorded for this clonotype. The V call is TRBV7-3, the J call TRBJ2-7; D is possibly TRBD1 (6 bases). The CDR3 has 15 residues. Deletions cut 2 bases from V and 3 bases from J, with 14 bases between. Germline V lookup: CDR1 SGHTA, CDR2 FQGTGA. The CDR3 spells CASSLQGTNFYEQYF. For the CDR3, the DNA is TGTGCCAGCAGCTTACAGGGGACGAATTTCTACGAGCAGTACTTC.

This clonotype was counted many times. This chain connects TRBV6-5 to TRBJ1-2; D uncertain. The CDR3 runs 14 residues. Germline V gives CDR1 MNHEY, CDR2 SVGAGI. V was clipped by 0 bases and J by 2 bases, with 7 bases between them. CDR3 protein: CASSYSPQNYGYTF. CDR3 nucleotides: TGTGCCAGCAGTTACTCCCCACAGAACTATGGCTACACCTTC.

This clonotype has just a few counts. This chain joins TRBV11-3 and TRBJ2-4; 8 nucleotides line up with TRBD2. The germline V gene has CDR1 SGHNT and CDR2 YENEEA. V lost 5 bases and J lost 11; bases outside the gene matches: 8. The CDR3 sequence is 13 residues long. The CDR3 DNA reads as TGTGCCAGCAGCGAAGGTAGCGGGACCCTTCAGTACTTC. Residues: CASSEGSGTLQYF. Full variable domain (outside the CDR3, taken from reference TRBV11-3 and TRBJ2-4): EAGVVQSPRYKIIEKKQPVAFWCNPISGHNTLYWYLQNLGQGPELLIRYENEEAVDDSQLPKDRFSAERLKGVDSTLKIQPAELGDSAVYLCASSEGSGTLQYFGAGTRLSVL.

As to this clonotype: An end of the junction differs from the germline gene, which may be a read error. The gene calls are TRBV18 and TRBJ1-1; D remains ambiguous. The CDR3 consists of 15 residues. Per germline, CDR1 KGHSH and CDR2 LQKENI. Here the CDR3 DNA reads TGTGCCAACTCACCATTGGCGGAAGCGAACACTGAAGCTTTCTTT. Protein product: CANSPLAEANTEAFF.

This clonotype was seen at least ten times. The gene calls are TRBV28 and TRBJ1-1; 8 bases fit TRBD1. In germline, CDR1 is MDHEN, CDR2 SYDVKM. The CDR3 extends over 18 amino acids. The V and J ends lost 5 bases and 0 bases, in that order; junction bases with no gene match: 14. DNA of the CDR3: TGTGCCAGCAGTCCAGGGACAGGTTTATCGGCCATGAACACTGAAGCTTTCTTT. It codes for CASSPGTGLSAMNTEAFF.

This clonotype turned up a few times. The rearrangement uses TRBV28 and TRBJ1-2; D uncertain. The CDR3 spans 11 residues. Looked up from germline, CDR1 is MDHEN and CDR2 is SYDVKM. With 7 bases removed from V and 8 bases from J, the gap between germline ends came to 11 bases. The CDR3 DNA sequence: TGTGCCAGCAACGGGGTTAGCGGCTACACCTTC. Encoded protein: CASNGVSGYTF.

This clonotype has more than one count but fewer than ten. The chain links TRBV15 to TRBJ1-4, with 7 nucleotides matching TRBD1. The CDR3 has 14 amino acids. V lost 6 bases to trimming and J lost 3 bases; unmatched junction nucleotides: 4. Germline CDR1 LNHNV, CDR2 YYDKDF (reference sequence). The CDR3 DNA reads TGTGCCACCAGACAGGGGTCGTCTAATGAAAAACTGTTTTTT. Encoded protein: CATRQGSSNEKLFF. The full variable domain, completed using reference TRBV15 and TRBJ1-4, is DAMVIQNPRYQVTQFGKPVTLSCSQTLNHNVMYWYQQKSSQAPKLLFHYYDKDFNNEADTPDNFQSRRPNTSFCFLDIRSPGLGDTAMYLCATRQGSSNEKLFFGSGTQLSVL.

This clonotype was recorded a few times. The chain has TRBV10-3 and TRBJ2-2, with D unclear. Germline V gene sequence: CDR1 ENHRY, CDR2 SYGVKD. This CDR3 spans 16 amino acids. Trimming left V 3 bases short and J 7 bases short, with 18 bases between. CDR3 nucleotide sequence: TGTGCCATCAGTGAATTTGGCGATCCCCCTTACGGGGAGCTGTTTTTT. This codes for CAISEFGDPPYGELFF.

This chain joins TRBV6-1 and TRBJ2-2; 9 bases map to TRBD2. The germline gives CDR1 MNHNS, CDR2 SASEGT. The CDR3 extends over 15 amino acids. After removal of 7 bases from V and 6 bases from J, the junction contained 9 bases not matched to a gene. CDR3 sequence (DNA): TGTGCCAGCACCCCCGCTAGCGGGGCTCCCGGGGAGCTGTTTTTT. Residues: CASTPASGAPGELFF.

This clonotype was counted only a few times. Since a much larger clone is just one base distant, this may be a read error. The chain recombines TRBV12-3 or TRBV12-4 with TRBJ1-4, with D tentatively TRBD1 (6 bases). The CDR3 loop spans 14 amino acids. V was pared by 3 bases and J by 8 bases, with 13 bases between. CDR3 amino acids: CASSLSGTPEKLFF. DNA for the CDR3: TGTGCCAGCAGTTTGTCGGGGACACCCGAAAAACTGTTTTTT.

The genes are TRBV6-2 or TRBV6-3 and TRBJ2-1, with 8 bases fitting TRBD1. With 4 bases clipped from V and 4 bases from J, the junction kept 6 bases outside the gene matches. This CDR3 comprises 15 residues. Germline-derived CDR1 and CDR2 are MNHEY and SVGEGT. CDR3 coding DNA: TGTGCCAGCAGTTGGCAGGGGGCCATGTACAATGAGCAGTTCTTC. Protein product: CASSWQGAMYNEQFF.

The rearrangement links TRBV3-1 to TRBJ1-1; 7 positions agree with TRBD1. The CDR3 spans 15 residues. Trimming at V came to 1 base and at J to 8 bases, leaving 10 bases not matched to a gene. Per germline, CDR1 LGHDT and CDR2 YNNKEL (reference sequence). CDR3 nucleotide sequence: TGTGCCAGCAGCCAAGGGGCCCTAGGACAGGTAGAAGCTTTCTTT. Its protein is CASSQGALGQVEAFF.

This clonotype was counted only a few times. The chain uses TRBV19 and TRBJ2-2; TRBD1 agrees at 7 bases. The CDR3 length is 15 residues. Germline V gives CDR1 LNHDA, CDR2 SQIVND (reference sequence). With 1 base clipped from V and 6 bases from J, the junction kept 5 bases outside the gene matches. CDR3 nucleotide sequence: TGTGCCAGTAGTATAGGGACAGGAATCTCCGGGGAGCTGTTTTTT. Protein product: CASSIGTGISGELFF.

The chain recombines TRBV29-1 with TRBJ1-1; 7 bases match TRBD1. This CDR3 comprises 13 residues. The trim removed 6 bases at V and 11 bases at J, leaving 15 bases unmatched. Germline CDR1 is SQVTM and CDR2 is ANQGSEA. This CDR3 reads CSVGDGTLQGAFF. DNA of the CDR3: TGCAGCGTGGGGGATGGGACATTACAGGGGGCTTTCTTT.

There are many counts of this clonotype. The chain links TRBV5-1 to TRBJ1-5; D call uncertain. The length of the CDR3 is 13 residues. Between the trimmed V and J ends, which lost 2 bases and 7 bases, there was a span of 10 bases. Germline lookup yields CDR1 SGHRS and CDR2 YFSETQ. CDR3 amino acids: CASSFDGTQPQHF. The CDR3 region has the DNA TGCGCCAGCAGCTTTGACGGTACCCAGCCCCAGCATTTT.

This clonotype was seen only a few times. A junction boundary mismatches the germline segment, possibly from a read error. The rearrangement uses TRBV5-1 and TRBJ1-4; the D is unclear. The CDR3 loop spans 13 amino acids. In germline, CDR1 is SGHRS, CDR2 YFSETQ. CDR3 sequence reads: CASNLNGNEKLFF. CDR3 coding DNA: TGCGCCAGCAACTTGAATGGTAATGAAAAACTGTTTTTT. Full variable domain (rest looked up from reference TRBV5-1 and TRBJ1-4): KAGVTQTPRYLIKTRGQQVTLSCSPISGHRSVSWYQQTPGQGLQFLFEYFSETQRNKGNFPGRFSGRQFSNSRSEMNVSTLELGDSALYLCASNLNGNEKLFFGSGTQLSVL.

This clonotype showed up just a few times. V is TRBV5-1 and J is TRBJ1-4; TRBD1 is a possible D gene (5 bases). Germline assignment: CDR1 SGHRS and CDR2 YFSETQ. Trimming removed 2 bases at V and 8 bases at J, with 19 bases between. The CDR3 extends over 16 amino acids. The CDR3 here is CASSFTSGTRREKLFF. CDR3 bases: TGCGCCAGCAGCTTCACCTCCGGGACCCGGCGAGAAAAACTGTTTTTT.

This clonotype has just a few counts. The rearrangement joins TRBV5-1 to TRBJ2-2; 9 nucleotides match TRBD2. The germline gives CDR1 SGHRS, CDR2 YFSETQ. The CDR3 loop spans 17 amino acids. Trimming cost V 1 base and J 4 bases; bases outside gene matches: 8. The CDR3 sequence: CASSLLASGAGTGELFF. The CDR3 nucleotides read TGCGCCAGCAGCTTGTTGGCTAGCGGGGCGGGCACCGGGGAGCTGTTTTTT.

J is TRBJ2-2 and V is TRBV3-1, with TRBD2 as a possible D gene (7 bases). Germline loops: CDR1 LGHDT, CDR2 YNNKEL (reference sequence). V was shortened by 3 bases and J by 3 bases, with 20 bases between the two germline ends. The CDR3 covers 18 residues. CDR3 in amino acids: CASSQLHRRGRDTGELFF. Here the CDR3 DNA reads TGTGCCAGCAGCCAGTTACATCGGCGGGGGCGGGACACCGGGGAGCTGTTTTTT.